This TCR beta chain originates from a study of OX40 agonist ivuxolimab in advanced cancers. For context, the study as a whole: Ivuxolimab was an agonistic, fully human IgG2 monoclonal antibody directed against OX40 (CD134), a costimulatory receptor. In the dose-escalation cohort, 75% to 90% of patients were male, and the mean age was around 60 years with a range of roughly 20 to 85. The point of sequencing TCRbeta in the periphery was to test whether ivuxolimab changed TCR sequence diversity and drove clonal T-cell expansion. Three dose-escalation patients achieved partial responses, one with hepatocellular carcinoma and two with cutaneous melanoma. Intravenous ivuxolimab was administered to patients every 2 weeks at six dose levels: 0.01, 0.1, 0.3, 1.5, 3 and 10 mg/kg. The paper covers the monotherapy dose-escalation part of the phase I ivuxolimab trial, which included N of about 50 patients. Of the approximately 54 dose-escalation patients, hepatocellular carcinoma was present in about 20, melanoma in some 15, renal cell carcinoma in 9 and head and neck cancer in 9. Patients were allowed to have had prior anti-PD-1, anti-PD-L1 or anti-CTLA-4 therapy, and less than 45% of the dose-escalation patients had previously received checkpoint inhibitors.

A note on this clone: It has no known antigen specificity. No base quality information exists; no much larger clone differs at one position.

Results and caveats for the whole study, not just this receptor: The antigen specificity of the peripheral T cells that underwent clonal expansion was not determined. On average, CD8+ T cells showed more expanded clones than CD4+ T cells after ivuxolimab. Low levels of normalized T-cell clonal expansion were also seen in some nonresponding patients. In partial responders in the 0.1-3.0 mg/kg groups, normalized peripheral clonal expansion was found to be among the lowest, especially among CD8+ T cells. At doses from 0.1 to 3.0 mg/kg, clonal expansion was seen in both CD4+ and CD8+ blood T cells between baseline and week 6.

The trial excluded patients who had a history of autoimmune disease or who were on systemic immunosuppression. In every dose cohort, peripheral blood was drawn for TCR sequencing at baseline, cycle 4 day 1, and cycle 7 day 1. Samples were obtained from an open-label, multicenter, first-in-human phase I dose-escalation trial of ivuxolimab. Adults with locally advanced or metastatic melanoma, renal cell, hepatocellular, or head and neck squamous cell carcinoma were enrolled in the trial. Before TCR sequencing, CD4+ T cells and CD8+ T cells were sorted from peripheral blood as separate populations. To sequence the TCRbeta CDR3 region, genomic DNA was isolated from the sorted cells. The immunoSEQ Assay was used to sequence the TCRbeta CDR3 regions. What TCRdb holds here is the immuneACCESS table cut down to in-frame rearrangements. Part of the clones is not present; checked against another copy, under half of the missing clones reflect an unresolved V gene, and the others are unexplained. This sample holds 45,000 to 55,000 clones; 80% to 90% were observed only once. The ten largest account for around 1.6% of the sample.

From the cysteine through the phenylalanine, the CDR3 covers 13 amino acids. Only CDR3 DNA remains: 39 bases, in frame from the first base. After removal of 7 bases from V and 6 bases from J, the junction retains 5 bases not matched to a gene. Taken from the germline V gene (reference sequence), the CDR1 and CDR2 loops are LNHNV and YYDKDF. The clonotype originates from an adult with an advanced solid tumor such as melanoma, head and neck, liver or kidney cancer. This specimen consisted of CD4+ or CD8+ T cells sorted from blood, obtained in a trial of the OX40 agonist ivuxolimab. The rearranged segments are TRBV15 and TRBJ2-7; TRBD2 lines up with 11 middle nucleotides. The DNA is as follows: TGTGCCACCACGAAGGGGACTAGCGGCGAGCAGTACTTC. Translated, it gives CATTKGTSGEQYF.